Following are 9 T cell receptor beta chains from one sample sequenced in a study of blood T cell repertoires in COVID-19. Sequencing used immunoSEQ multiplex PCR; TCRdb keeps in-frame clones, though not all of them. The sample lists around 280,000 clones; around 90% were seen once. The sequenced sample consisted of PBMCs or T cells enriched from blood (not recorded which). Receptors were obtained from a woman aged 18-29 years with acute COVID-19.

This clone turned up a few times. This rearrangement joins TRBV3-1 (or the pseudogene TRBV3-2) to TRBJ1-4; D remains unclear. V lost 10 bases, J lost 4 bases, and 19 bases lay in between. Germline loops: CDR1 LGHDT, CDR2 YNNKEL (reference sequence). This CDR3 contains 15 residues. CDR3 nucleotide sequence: TGTGCCACCCTCGACGGCACAGCGGGTAATGAAAAACTGTTTTTT. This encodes CATLDGTAGNEKLFF.

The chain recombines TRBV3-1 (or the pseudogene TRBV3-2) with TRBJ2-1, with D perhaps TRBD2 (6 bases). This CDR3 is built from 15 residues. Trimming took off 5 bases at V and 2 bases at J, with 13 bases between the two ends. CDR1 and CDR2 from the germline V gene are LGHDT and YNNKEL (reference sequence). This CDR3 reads CASSSGGQAYNEQFF. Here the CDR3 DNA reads TGTGCCAGCAGCTCAGGAGGGCAGGCCTACAATGAGCAGTTCTTC.

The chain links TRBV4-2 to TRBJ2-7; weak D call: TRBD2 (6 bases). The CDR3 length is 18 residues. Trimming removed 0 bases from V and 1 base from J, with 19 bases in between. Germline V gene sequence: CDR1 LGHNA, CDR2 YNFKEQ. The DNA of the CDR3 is TGTGCCAGCAGCCAAGATGACCTGGGGGTAGCGGCATCCTACGAGCAGTACTTC. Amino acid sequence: CASSQDDLGVAASYEQYF.

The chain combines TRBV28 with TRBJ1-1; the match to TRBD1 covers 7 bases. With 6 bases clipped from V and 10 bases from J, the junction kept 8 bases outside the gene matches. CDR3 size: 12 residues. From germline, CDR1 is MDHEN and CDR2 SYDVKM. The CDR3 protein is CASSSGGIPAFF. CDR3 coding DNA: TGTGCCAGCAGCTCAGGGGGGATCCCAGCTTTCTTT. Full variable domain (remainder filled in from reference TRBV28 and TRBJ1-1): DVKVTQSSRYLVKRTGEKVFLECVQDMDHENMFWYRQDPGLGLRLIYFSYDVKMKEKGDIPEGYSVSREKKERFSLILESASTNQTSMYLCASSSGGIPAFFGQGTRLTVV.

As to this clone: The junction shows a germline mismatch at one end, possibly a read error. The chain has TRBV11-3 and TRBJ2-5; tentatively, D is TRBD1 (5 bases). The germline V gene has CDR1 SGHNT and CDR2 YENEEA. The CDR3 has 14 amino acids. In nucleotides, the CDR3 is TGTGCCAGCAGCGTAGACAGTAATCAAGAGACCCAGTACTTC. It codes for CASSVDSNQETQYF.

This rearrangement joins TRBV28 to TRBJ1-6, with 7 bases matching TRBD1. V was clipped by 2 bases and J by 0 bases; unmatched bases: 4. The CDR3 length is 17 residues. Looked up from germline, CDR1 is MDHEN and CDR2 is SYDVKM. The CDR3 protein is CASSLGRDSSYNSPLHF. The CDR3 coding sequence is TGTGCCAGCAGTTTAGGTCGGGACAGCTCCTATAATTCACCCCTCCACTTT.

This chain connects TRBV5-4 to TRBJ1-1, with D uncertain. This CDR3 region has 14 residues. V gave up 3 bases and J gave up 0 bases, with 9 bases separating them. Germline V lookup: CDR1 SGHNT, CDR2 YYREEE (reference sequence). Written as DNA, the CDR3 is TGTGCCAGCAGCTATGACACAATGAACACTGAAGCTTTCTTT. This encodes CASSYDTMNTEAFF.

In DNA, the CDR3 is TGTGCCACCAGCAGAGGAGCACAGCAGGGAAGATATGGCTACACCTTC. This codes for CATSRGAQQGRYGYTF. This chain joins TRBV15 and TRBJ1-2, with D tentatively TRBD1 (5 bases). Between the trimmed V and J ends, which lost 1 base and 5 bases, there was a span of 17 bases. This CDR3 contains 16 residues. Per germline, CDR1 LNHNV and CDR2 YYDKDF (reference sequence).

The DNA of the CDR3 is TGTGCCAGCAGTTACTCGAGCGGTAATGGCTACACCTTC. This gives the protein CASSYSSGNGYTF. J is TRBJ1-2 and V is TRBV6-5; D gene ambiguous. The V and J ends lost 0 bases and 6 bases respectively, with 8 bases between them. The CDR3 runs to 13 residues. Germline V lookup: CDR1 MNHEY, CDR2 SVGAGI.